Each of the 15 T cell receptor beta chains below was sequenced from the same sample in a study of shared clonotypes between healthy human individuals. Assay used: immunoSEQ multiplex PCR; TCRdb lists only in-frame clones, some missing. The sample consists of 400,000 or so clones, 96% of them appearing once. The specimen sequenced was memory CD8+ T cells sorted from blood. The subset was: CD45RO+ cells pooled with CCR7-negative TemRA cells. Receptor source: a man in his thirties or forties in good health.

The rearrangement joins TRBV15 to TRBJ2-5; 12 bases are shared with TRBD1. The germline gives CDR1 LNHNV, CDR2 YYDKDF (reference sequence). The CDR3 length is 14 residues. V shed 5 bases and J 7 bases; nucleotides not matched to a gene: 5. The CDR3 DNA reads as TGTGCCACCAGCGAGGGACAGGGGGCTGGGACCCAGTACTTC. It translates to CATSEGQGAGTQYF. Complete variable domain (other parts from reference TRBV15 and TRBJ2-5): DAMVIQNPRYQVTQFGKPVTLSCSQTLNHNVMYWYQQKSSQAPKLLFHYYDKDFNNEADTPDNFQSRRPNTSFCFLDIRSPGLGDTAMYLCATSEGQGAGTQYFGPGTRLLVL.

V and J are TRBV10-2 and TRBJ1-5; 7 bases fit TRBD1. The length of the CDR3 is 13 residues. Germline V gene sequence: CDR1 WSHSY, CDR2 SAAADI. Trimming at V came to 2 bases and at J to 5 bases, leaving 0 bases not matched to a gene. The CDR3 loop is CASSEDRDQPQHF. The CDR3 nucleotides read TGCGCCAGCAGTGAGGACAGGGATCAGCCCCAGCATTTT.

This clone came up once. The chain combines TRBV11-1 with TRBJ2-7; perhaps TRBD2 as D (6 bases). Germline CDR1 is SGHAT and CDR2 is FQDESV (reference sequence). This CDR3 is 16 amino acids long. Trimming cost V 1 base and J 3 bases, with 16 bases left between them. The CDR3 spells CASSLDLRGYYYEQYF. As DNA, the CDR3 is TGTGCCAGCAGCTTAGATCTCCGGGGGTACTACTACGAGCAGTACTTC.

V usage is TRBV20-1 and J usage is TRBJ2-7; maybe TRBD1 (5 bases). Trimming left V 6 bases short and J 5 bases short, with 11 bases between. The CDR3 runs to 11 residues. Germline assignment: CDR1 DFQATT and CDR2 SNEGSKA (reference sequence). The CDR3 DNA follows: TGCAGTGCCAGGGTGATCCACGAGCAGTACTTC. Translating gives CSARVIHEQYF.

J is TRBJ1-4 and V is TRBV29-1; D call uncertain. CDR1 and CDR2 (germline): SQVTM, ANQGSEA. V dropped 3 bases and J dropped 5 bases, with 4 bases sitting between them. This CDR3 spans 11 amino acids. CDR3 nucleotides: TGCAGCGTTGAGGCGAATGAAAAACTGTTTTTT. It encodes CSVEANEKLFF.

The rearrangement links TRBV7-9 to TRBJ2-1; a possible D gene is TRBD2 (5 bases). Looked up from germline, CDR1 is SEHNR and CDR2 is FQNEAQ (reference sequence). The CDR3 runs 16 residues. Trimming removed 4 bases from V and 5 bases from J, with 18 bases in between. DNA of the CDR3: TGTGCCAGCAGCTCAGCGGCCGGGTTCACTGACAATGAGCAGTTCTTC. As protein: CASSSAAGFTDNEQFF.

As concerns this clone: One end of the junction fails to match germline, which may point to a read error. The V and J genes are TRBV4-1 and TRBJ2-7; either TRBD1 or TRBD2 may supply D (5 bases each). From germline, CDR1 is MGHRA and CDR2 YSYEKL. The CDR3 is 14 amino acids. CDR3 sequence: CASSQDHGPGPPHF. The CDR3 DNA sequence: TGCGCCAGCAGCCAAGACCACGGCCCGGGACCCCCGCACTTC.

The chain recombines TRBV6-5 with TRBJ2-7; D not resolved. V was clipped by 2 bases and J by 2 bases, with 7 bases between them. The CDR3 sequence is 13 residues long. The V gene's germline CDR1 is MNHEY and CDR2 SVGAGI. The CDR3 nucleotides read TGTGCCAGCAGTTACAGGGCGACCTACGAGCAGTACTTC. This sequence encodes CASSYRATYEQYF.

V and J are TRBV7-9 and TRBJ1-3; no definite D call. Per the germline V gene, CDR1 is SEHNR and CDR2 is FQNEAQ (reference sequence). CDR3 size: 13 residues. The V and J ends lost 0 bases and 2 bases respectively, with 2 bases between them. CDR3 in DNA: TGTGCCAGCAGCTTAGCGGCTGGAAACACCATATATTTT. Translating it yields CASSLAAGNTIYF. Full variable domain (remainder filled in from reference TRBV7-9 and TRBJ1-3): DTGVSQNPRHKITKRGQNVTFRCDPISEHNRLYWYRQTLGQGPEFLTYFQNEAQLEKSRLLSDRFSAERPKGSFSTLEIQRTEQGDSAMYLCASSLAAGNTIYFGEGSWLTVV.

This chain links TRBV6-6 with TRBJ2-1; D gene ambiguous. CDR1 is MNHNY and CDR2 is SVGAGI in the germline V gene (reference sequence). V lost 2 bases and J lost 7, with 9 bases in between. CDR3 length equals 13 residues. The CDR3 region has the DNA TGTGCCAGCAGTTACGCACCTTCTAATGAGCAGTTCTTC. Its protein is CASSYAPSNEQFF.

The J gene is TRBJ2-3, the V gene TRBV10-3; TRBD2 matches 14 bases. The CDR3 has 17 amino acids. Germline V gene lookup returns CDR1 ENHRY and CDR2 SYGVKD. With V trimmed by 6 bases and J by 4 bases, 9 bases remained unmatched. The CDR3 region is CAIRGSGTSGSADTQYF. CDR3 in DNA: TGTGCCATCAGGGGATCGGGGACTAGCGGGAGTGCAGATACGCAGTATTTT.

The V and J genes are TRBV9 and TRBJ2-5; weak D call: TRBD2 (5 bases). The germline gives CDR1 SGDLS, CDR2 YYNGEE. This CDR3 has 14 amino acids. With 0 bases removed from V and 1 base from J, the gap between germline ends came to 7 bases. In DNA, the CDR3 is TGTGCCAGCAGCGTAGGTACTAGCCAAGAGACCCAGTACTTC. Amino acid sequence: CASSVGTSQETQYF. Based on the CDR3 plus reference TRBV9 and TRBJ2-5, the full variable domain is DSGVTQTPKHLITATGQRVTLRCSPRSGDLSVYWYQQSLDQGLQFLIQYYNGEERAKGNILERFSAQQFPDLHSELNLSSLELGDSALYFCASSVGTSQETQYFGPGTRLLVL.

DNA for the CDR3: TGTGCCTGTGACAGGGTAAATCAGCCCCAGCATTTT. The encoded protein is CACDRVNQPQHF. The rearrangement links TRBV30 to TRBJ1-5; 7 bases agree with TRBD1. The germline V gene encodes CDR1 GTSNPN and CDR2 SVGIG (reference sequence). J gave up 4 bases and V 6 bases, and 3 bases lay outside the gene matches. The CDR3 extends over 12 amino acids. Combining the CDR3 with reference TRBV30 and TRBJ1-5 gives the whole variable domain SQTIHQWPATLVQPVGSPLSLECTVEGTSNPNLYWYRQAAGRGLQLLFYSVGIGQISSEVPQNLSASRPQDRQFILSSKKLLLSDSGFYLCACDRVNQPQHFGDGTRLSIL.

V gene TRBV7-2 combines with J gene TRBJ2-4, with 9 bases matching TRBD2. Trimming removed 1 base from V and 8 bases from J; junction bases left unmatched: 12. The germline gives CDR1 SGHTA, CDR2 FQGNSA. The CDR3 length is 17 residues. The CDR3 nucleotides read TGTGCCAGCAGCTTAGGAGGAGCGGGAGGCCCGAGGGACATTCAGTACTTC. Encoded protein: CASSLGGAGGPRDIQYF.

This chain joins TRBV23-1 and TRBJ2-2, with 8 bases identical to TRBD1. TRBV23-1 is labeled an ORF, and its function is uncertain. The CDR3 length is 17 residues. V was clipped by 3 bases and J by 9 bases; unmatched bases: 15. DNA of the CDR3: TGCGCCAGCAGTCAGTACAGTCCCGGGACAGGTGTTCGGGAGCTGTTTTTT. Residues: CASSQYSPGTGVRELFF.